A selection of T cell receptor beta chains follows, all from one sample in a study of blood T cell repertoires in COVID-19. Clones were read by immunoSEQ multiplex PCR, and TCRdb kept only the in-frame ones, dropping some. The data contain roughly 300,000 clones, approximately 87% of them seen just once; the ten biggest clones take up approximately 1.4%. The sample taken for sequencing was peripheral blood. The source of these receptors is a woman between 35 and 50 years old who had recovered from COVID-19. The CDR3 runs from the conserved cysteine through the conserved F or W. The D gene is left open where the match is weak. Some rows mark clone size as missing; the rest say once, few, many or name a class of expanded clone.

>-|TRBD2|TRBV10-2|TRBJ2-5
CASRGLAGGIFQETQYF
TGCGCCAGCAGGGGACTAGCGGGGGGTATCTTCCAAGAGACCCAGTACTTC
>once|-|TRBV14|TRBJ1-2
CASSQVFGGRIGGYTF
TGTGCCAGCAGCCAAGTCTTCGGGGGGCGCATCGGTGGCTACACCTTC
>-|-|TRBV18|TRBJ1-5
CASSPGGQQPQHF
TGTGCCAGCTCACCGGGGGGGCAACAGCCCCAGCATTTT
>-|-|TRBV30|TRBJ1-6
CAWSGVLDSPLHF
TGTGCCTGGAGTGGGGTCCTAGATTCACCCCTCCACTTT
>-|TRBD1|TRBV5-1|TRBJ2-4
CASSWGQKNIQYF
TGCGCCAGCAGCTGGGGACAGAAAAACATTCAGTACTTC
>-|TRBD1|TRBV4-1|TRBJ2-7
CASRAEPRGYEQYF
TGCGCCAGCAGGGCCGAACCCAGGGGGTACGAGCAGTACTTC
>-|TRBD1|TRBV3-1/TRBV3-2|TRBJ2-7
CASSQVFTGVQYF
TGTGCCAGCAGCCAAGTTTTTACAGGGGTACAGTACTTC
>-|-|TRBV5-1|TRBJ1-6
CASSSESGSPLHF
TGCGCCAGCAGCAGCGAGTCCGGCTCACCCCTCCACTTT
>-|TRBD1|TRBV11-2|TRBJ1-3
CASSPLKGANTIYF
TGTGCCAGCAGCCCCCTAAAGGGGGCAAACACCATATATTTT
>many|-|TRBV7-2|TRBJ2-7
CAAGSSYEQYF
TGTGCCGCGGGGAGCTCCTACGAGCAGTACTTC
>-|-|TRBV30|TRBJ2-5
CAWSVRYWRQETQYF
TGTGCCTGGAGTGTACGGTACTGGCGGCAAGAGACCCAGTACTTC
>-|TRBD2|TRBV11-3|TRBJ2-5
CASSPGLAGEETQYF
TGTGCCAGCAGCCCCGGACTAGCGGGCGAAGAGACCCAGTACTTC
>few|-|TRBV11-2|TRBJ2-7
CAISSGWGEQYF
TGTGCCATCTCCAGCGGGTGGGGCGAGCAGTACTTC
>-|TRBD1|TRBV5-4|TRBJ2-1
CASSPTGENEQFF
TGTGCCAGCAGCCCCACAGGGGAGAATGAGCAGTTCTTC
>-|-|TRBV6-2/TRBV6-3|TRBJ1-6
CASSPDRSSYNSPLHF
TGTGCCAGCAGCCCTGACAGGAGCTCCTATAATTCACCCCTCCACTTT
>-|TRBD1|TRBV27|TRBJ2-4
CASRTPGTGENIQYF
TGTGCCAGCCGCACACCCGGGACAGGGGAGAACATTCAGTACTTC
>-|TRBD1|TRBV4-3|TRBJ1-2
CASSQWKGGKFQRGYTF
TGCGCCAGCAGCCAATGGAAAGGGGGCAAGTTCCAGCGTGGCTACACCTTC
>-|-|TRBV18|TRBJ2-3
CASSPSERTATQYF
TGTGCCAGCTCACCATCCGAGCGGACTGCCACGCAGTATTTT
>-|-|TRBV27|TRBJ1-3
CASRKAGGSGNTIYF
TGTGCCAGCAGGAAGGCCGGGGGCTCTGGAAACACCATATATTTT
>few|TRBD2|TRBV4-2|TRBJ2-3
CASSQTQGRGVNTDTQYF
TGTGCCAGCAGCCAAACCCAGGGGCGGGGGGTAAACACAGATACGCAGTATTTT
>few|TRBD1|TRBV7-9|TRBJ1-1
CASSLPGTGRAMLNTEAFF
TGTGCCAGCAGCTTACCCGGGACAGGGAGGGCGATGTTGAACACTGAAGCTTTCTTT
>-|-|TRBV12-5|TRBJ1-5
CASGLVLGSSNQPQHF
TGTGCTAGTGGTTTGGTATTAGGGAGTAGCAATCAGCCCCAGCATTTT
>-|TRBD1|TRBV15|TRBJ2-3
CATREGGTGLSTDTQYF
TGTGCCACCAGGGAAGGAGGGACAGGGCTCAGCACAGATACGCAGTATTTT
>-|TRBD2|TRBV6-6|TRBJ2-5
CASRPTSGKETQYF
TGTGCCAGCAGGCCCACTAGCGGAAAAGAGACCCAGTACTTC
>once|TRBD1|TRBV7-6|TRBJ2-1
CASSLNPGAGTGHNEQFF
TGTGCCAGCAGCTTAAACCCCGGGGCCGGGACAGGGCACAATGAGCAGTTCTTC
>-|-|TRBV12-5|TRBJ2-5
CASGLTPKGLTLRETQYF
TGTGCTAGTGGTTTGACTCCCAAGGGACTCACCTTGAGGGAGACCCAGTACTTC
>once|-|TRBV4-3|TRBJ1-4
CASSPRDGGNEKLFF
TGCGCCAGCAGTCCAAGGGACGGAGGGAATGAAAAACTGTTTTTT
>-|TRBD2|TRBV7-3|TRBJ2-3
CASSLAGGAGDTQYF
TGTGCCAGCAGCTTAGCGGGAGGGGCGGGAGATACGCAGTATTTT
>-|TRBD2|TRBV7-2|TRBJ2-1
CASSLLAGVGNEQFF
TGTGCCAGCAGCTTACTAGCGGGGGTGGGGAATGAGCAGTTCTTC
>-|TRBD1|TRBV30|TRBJ1-1
CAWSVSGGKAFF
TGTGCCTGGAGTGTTTCAGGGGGGAAAGCTTTCTTT
>-|-|TRBV11-2|TRBJ2-7
CASSPTTLTSYEQYF
TGTGCCAGCAGCCCGACAACTCTCACCTCCTACGAGCAGTACTTC
>-|-|TRBV2|TRBJ2-3
CASSDPRGGIVTDTQYF
TGTGCCAGCAGTGACCCCAGAGGAGGGATAGTGACAGATACGCAGTATTTT
>-|-|TRBV7-2|TRBJ2-7
CASSSSFVWEQYF
TGTGCCAGCAGCTCTAGTTTCGTGTGGGAGCAGTACTTC
>-|-|TRBV29-1|TRBJ1-2
CSVAADSYYGYTF
TGCAGCGTTGCTGCGGACAGCTACTATGGCTACACCTTC
>-|TRBD1|TRBV14|TRBJ2-1
CASSRADRGNEQFF
TGTGCCAGCAGCCGGGCAGACAGGGGAAATGAGCAGTTCTTC
>-|TRBD1|TRBV7-9|TRBJ1-4
CASSGRQGNNEKLFF
TGTGCCAGCAGCGGACGACAGGGAAATAATGAAAAACTGTTTTTT
>once|-|TRBV2|TRBJ2-6
CASSVEGTGANVLTF
TGTGCCAGCAGTGTGGAGGGGACTGGGGCCAACGTCCTGACTTTC
>-|-|TRBV25-1|TRBJ2-1
CASSSRTVSSYNEQFF
TGTGCCAGCAGTAGCAGGACTGTGAGCTCCTACAATGAGCAGTTCTTC
>few|-|TRBV27|TRBJ1-1
CASSFLIGLGGEAFF
TGTGCCAGCAGTTTTCTGATAGGGCTCGGGGGTGAAGCTTTCTTT
>-|-|TRBV5-1|TRBJ2-3
CASSLGRGDTQYF
TGCGCCAGCAGCTTGGGGCGGGGAGATACGCAGTATTTT
>-|-|TRBV6-5|TRBJ2-3
CASSYSSTGNTDTQYF
TGTGCCAGCAGTTACTCGTCCACAGGGAACACAGATACGCAGTATTTT
>-|-|TRBV7-9|TRBJ1-3
CAPSRSAGNTIYF
TGTGCCCCCAGCCGTAGCGCTGGAAACACCATATATTTT
>-|TRBD1|TRBV6-2/TRBV6-3|TRBJ1-1
CASTPGGRGTEAFF
TGTGCCAGCACCCCAGGGGGCAGGGGCACTGAAGCTTTCTTT
>few|-|TRBV2|TRBJ1-6
CASTLNAGLGNSPLHF
TGTGCCAGCACTTTGAACGCGGGGCTCGGTAATTCACCCCTCCACTTT
>-|TRBD1|TRBV18|TRBJ1-3
CASSPNPQGDIGGNTIYF
TGTGCCAGCTCACCGAATCCTCAGGGGGATATAGGAGGAAACACCATATATTTT
>-|-|TRBV5-8|TRBJ2-4
CASSLRTYIQYF
TGTGCCAGCAGCTTGCGGACATACATTCAGTACTTC
>-|TRBD1|TRBV3-1/TRBV3-2|TRBJ2-7
CASSPLWTGGLYEQYF
TGTGCCAGCAGCCCTCTATGGACAGGGGGCCTCTACGAGCAGTACTTC
>-|TRBD2|TRBV7-2|TRBJ2-2
CALAGDHTGELFF
TGTGCCCTAGCGGGGGACCACACCGGGGAGCTGTTTTTT
>-|-|TRBV9|TRBJ1-6
CASSVGQVRTYNSPLHF
TGTGCCAGCAGCGTAGGTCAAGTTCGGACTTATAATTCACCCCTCCACTTT
>-|TRBD1|TRBV7-6|TRBJ2-1
CASSPLPGQSYNEQFF
TGTGCCAGCAGCCCGCTACCGGGACAGTCCTACAATGAGCAGTTCTTC
>-|-|TRBV9|TRBJ2-7
CASSRTVGAEQYF
TGTGCCAGCAGCCGAACAGTAGGTGCCGAGCAGTACTTC
>-|-|TRBV7-3|TRBJ2-6
CASSPYPGAGANVLTF
TGTGCCAGCAGCCCGTACCCAGGGGCCGGGGCCAACGTCCTGACTTTC
>-|-|TRBV7-6|TRBJ1-2
CASSLGTGDYYGYTF
TGTGCCAGCAGCTTAGGCACAGGCGACTACTATGGCTACACCTTC
>-|-|TRBV5-6|TRBJ1-1
CASSLGSGRGGTEAFF
TGTGCCAGCAGCTTGGGGTCCGGCAGGGGCGGGACTGAAGCTTTCTTT
>many|-|TRBV19|TRBJ1-5
CASTFGGEQPQHF
TGTGCCAGTACGTTCGGGGGAGAGCAGCCCCAGCATTTT
>-|-|TRBV10-3|TRBJ2-7
CAINRQDSSYEQYF
TGTGCCATCAATAGGCAGGACTCATCCTACGAGCAGTACTTC
>-|-|TRBV5-4|TRBJ1-2
CASMRQASTANYGYTF
TGTGCCAGCATGAGACAGGCGTCAACCGCTAACTATGGCTACACCTTC
>-|-|TRBV7-6|TRBJ2-2
CASSSRHEGTGELFF
TGTGCCAGCAGCTCAAGACACGAGGGCACCGGGGAGCTGTTTTTT
>once|TRBD1|TRBV29-1|TRBJ2-5
CSVGQGAWETQYF
TGCAGCGTTGGGCAGGGGGCTTGGGAGACCCAGTACTTC